This T cell receptor (beta chain) was sequenced during a study of shared clonotypes between healthy human individuals. This CDR3 has 15 residues. The germline CDR1 and CDR2 sequences are MNHEY and SVGAGI. J was trimmed by 1 base and V by 11 bases; bases with no gene match: 9. Data came from immunoSEQ multiplex PCR; TCRdb stores just in-frame clones and leaves some out. The repertoire holds about 2.3 million clones, with 80% to 95% as singletons. The CD4+ fraction was divided into a CD45RA+ naive subset and a CD45RA-negative memory subset. Sequenced input: naive CD4+ T cells from PBMCs. The subset: CD45RA+ positively selected. The genes are TRBV6-5 and TRBJ2-1, with 9 positions matching TRBD1. This TCR was sampled from a man in his late teens or twenties in good health. Some clones in this sample may be carry-over from other donors' samples. The DNA of the CDR3 is TGTGCCTCTACTAGACAGGGGGGTTCCTACAATGAGCAGTTCTTC. Protein sequence: CASTRQGGSYNEQFF.